This T cell receptor beta chain was documented in a study of OX40 agonist ivuxolimab in advanced cancers. Across the study: Melanoma, hepatocellular carcinoma, head and neck or renal cell cancer occurred in dose-escalation patients. Eligibility admitted prior anti-PD-1, anti-PD-L1 or anti-CTLA-4 therapy; roughly 40% had some. Three dose-escalation patients had partial responses: one with hepatocellular carcinoma and two with cutaneous melanoma.

Sequenced by immunoSEQ multiplex PCR; TCRdb stores in-frame clones only, minus some. The sample records more than 45,000 clones, roughly 84% being singletons. Study outcomes and limitations: The study observed clonal expansion of CD4+ and CD8+ blood T cells by week 6 at 0.1 to 3.0 mg/kg.

As concerns this clone: Its antigen is unidentified.

Trimming shortened V by 2 bases and J by 1 base, and 14 bases separated the two germline ends. The germline gives CDR1 MNHEY, CDR2 SMNVEV (reference sequence). The CDR3 has 16 amino acids. The gene calls are TRBV27 and TRBJ1-1; D is uncertain. The receptor comes from an adult with an advanced solid tumor such as melanoma, head and neck, liver or kidney cancer. Here the sequenced sample was CD4+ or CD8+ T cells sorted from blood, taken in a trial of the OX40 agonist ivuxolimab. The CDR3 is CASSLKRERPNTEAFF. Here the CDR3 DNA reads TGTGCCAGCAGTTTAAAAAGAGAACGGCCGAACACTGAAGCTTTCTTT.